A selection of T cell receptor beta chains follows, all from one sample in a study of neurological immune-mediated disorders. Via MiXCR, TCRdb re-called the 5' RACE reads, giving one row per CDR3 protein. The sample lists about 21,000 distinct CDR3 sequences, approximately 15% occurring once. Sequenced input: PBMCs. Receptors originate from a female donor with HTLV-1-associated myelopathy (HAM/TSP). CDR3s include the opening cysteine and the closing phenylalanine or tryptophan. A D gene is named only where the DNA matches it firmly. Clone size is given for some rows only: seen once, a few or many times, or a class if the clone is expanded.

>NA|TRBV20-1|medium-sized|TRBJ2-2
TGCAGTGCTAGTCAGTCCGGGGAGCTGTTTTTT
CSASQSGELFF
>NA|TRBV3-1|once|TRBJ1-2
TGTGCCAGCAGCCAAGCGGTCTATGGCTACACCTTC
CASSQAVYGYTF
>TRBD1|TRBV7-2|many|TRBJ1-6
TGTGCCAGCAGCTCCCGGCAGGGGGGAAGCTCCTATAATTCACCCCTCCACTTT
CASSSRQGGSSYNSPLHF
>NA|TRBV3-1|NA|TRBJ2-3
TGTGCCAGCAGCCAGGAGCAGAGAACCACAGATACGCAGTATTTT
CASSQEQRTTDTQYF
>NA|TRBV9|NA|TRBJ1-1
TGTGCCAGCAGCGTAGGCACGGCTACCGTGGAGACTGAAGCTTTCTTT
CASSVGTATVETEAFF
>NA|TRBV12-3/TRBV12-4|many|TRBJ2-4
TGTGCCAGCAGTTTAGCGGGGAACAGCCCCAGGTACTTC
CASSLAGNSPRYF
>NA|TRBV30|many|TRBJ2-7
TGTGCCTGGAGTAAGCCCGGTCGAGGACTCGTCCACGAGCAGTACTTC
CAWSKPGRGLVHEQYF
>TRBD2|TRBV12-3/TRBV12-4|many|TRBJ2-3
TGTGCCAGCAGGACCCCGGGACTAGAAGCAGATACGCAGTATTTT
CASRTPGLEADTQYF
>NA|TRBV28|many|TRBJ1-5
TGTGCCAGCAGTTTGGCGGTCCCTCACGGGACATTATTTTTT
CASSLAVPHGTLFF
>NA|TRBV20-1|many|TRBJ2-7
TGCAGTGCTGTGCACAGGGTGCCGTACGAGCAGTACTTC
CSAVHRVPYEQYF
>NA|TRBV24-1|NA|TRBJ1-1
TGTGCCACCACTGATTTGGGGACACGATGGGGAACTGAAGCTTTCTTT
CATTDLGTRWGTEAFF
>NA|TRBV6-6|NA|TRBJ1-1
TGTGCCAGCAGGGGGGGGGCGGGGACTGAAGCTTTCTTT
CASRGGAGTEAFF
>TRBD2|TRBV20-1|many|TRBJ2-7
TGCAGTGCAATGGGACTAGCGGTCGGCAGCTCCTACGAGCAGTACTTC
CSAMGLAVGSSYEQYF
>TRBD2|TRBV20-1|many|TRBJ2-3
TGCAGTGCTATAGCGGGGGATAGGGGAGATACGCAGTATTTT
CSAIAGDRGDTQYF
>NA|TRBV20-1|many|TRBJ2-7
TGCAGTGCTCCGGGACCAACCCCTACCTACGAGCAGTACTTC
CSAPGPTPTYEQYF
>TRBD1|TRBV6-5|many|TRBJ2-7
TGTGCCAGCAAGATTAGGGACAGGGGACGGGAGCAGTACTTC
CASKIRDRGREQYF
>TRBD1|TRBV7-6|many|TRBJ1-1
TGTGCCAGCAGCCTAAAGGACAGGGGCGACACTGAAGCTTTCTTT
CASSLKDRGDTEAFF
>NA|TRBV6-1|many|TRBJ2-6
TGTGCCAGCAGTTTTTACTCTGGGGCCAACGTCCTGACTTTC
CASSFYSGANVLTF
>NA|TRBV7-8|NA|TRBJ2-5
TGTGCCAGCAGCCCCGGTGCCTCGGGGACCCAGTACTTC
CASSPGASGTQYF
>TRBD1|TRBV20-1|few|TRBJ1-4
TGCAGTGCTAGACCGCCGGGACAGGGAGAAGAAAAACTGTTTTTT
CSARPPGQGEEKLFF
>NA|TRBV10-3|once|TRBJ2-5
TGTGCCATCAGTGACCCCCTCGGGGAGACCCAGTACTTC
CAISDPLGETQYF
>TRBD2|TRBV11-2|NA|TRBJ2-5
TGTGCCAGCAGCCCAGGAGTGACTAGCGGCCAAGAGACCCAGTACTTC
CASSPGVTSGQETQYF
>NA|TRBV28|medium-sized|TRBJ2-2
TGTGCCAGCAGAACCTGGGGGGCGAACACCGGGGAGCTGTTTTTT
CASRTWGANTGELFF
>TRBD2|TRBV7-9|many|TRBJ2-5
TGTGCCAGCATACTTAGCGGGGGCCAAGAGACCCAGTACTTC
CASILSGGQETQYF
>TRBD2|TRBV7-9|NA|TRBJ2-5
TGTGCCAGCAGCTCGTCCGCGGCGGGTAGCGGGATCGGAGAGACCCAGTACTTC
CASSSSAAGSGIGETQYF
>NA|TRBV7-2|many|TRBJ2-7
TGTGCCAGCAGCAATGCCGGGGGCGCAGAAGACGAGCAGTACTTC
CASSNAGGAEDEQYF
>NA|TRBV20-1|NA|TRBJ2-5
TGCAGTGCTAGAGATCTCGAGACCCAGTACTTC
CSARDLETQYF
>NA|TRBV20-1|many|TRBJ2-3
TGCAGTGCTAGAGGGGGGGGGCCGGGGACAGATACGCAGTATTTT
CSARGGGPGTDTQYF
>NA|TRBV9|NA|TRBJ2-7
TGTGCCAGCAGCGCCCAGGGAGACCGAGCCTACGAGCAGTACTTC
CASSAQGDRAYEQYF
>TRBD2|TRBV20-1|many|TRBJ2-5
TGCAGTGCTTCAAGGACTAGCGGGGGGGCGGTGACCCAGTACTTC
CSASRTSGGAVTQYF
>TRBD1|TRBV20-1|many|TRBJ2-7
TGCAGTGCTAGTACCGGGACAGTTATGTCTTACGAGCAGTACTTC
CSASTGTVMSYEQYF
>NA|TRBV5-1|many|TRBJ1-3
TGCGCCAGCAGCTTGGAAGATGGAAACACCATATATTTT
CASSLEDGNTIYF
>TRBD2|TRBV19|many|TRBJ2-1
TGTGCCAGTAAGGTAGCGGGTGAGCAGTTCTTC
CASKVAGEQFF
>TRBD1|TRBV12-3/TRBV12-4|many|TRBJ2-7
TGTGCCAGCAGTCCGGGACAGGGGGCTCGCTACGAGCAGTACTTC
CASSPGQGARYEQYF
>NA|TRBV6-5|many|TRBJ1-4
TGTGCCAGCGGCACAGGGAGGGAAAAACTGTTTTTT
CASGTGREKLFF
>TRBD2|TRBV20-1|once|TRBJ2-5
TGCAGTGCCGAGACTAGCGGGGTAGAGACCCAGTACTTC
CSAETSGVETQYF
>TRBD1|TRBV20-1|many|TRBJ1-6
TGCAGTGCTCCTGACAGGGGTTCCTATAATTCACCCCTCCACTTT
CSAPDRGSYNSPLHF
>TRBD1|TRBV12-3/TRBV12-4|many|TRBJ2-2
TGTGCCAGCAGTTTGGTTACAGGGGGCACCGGGGAGCTGTTTTTT
CASSLVTGGTGELFF
>NA|TRBV12-3/TRBV12-4|many|TRBJ2-7
TGTGCCAGCAGTGCCACCTTGGGGGGTTACGAGCAGTACTTC
CASSATLGGYEQYF
>TRBD1|TRBV6-6|many|TRBJ1-2
TGTGCCAGCAGGACAGGGGGGCGGAACTATGGCTACACCTTC
CASRTGGRNYGYTF
>TRBD2|TRBV6-2/TRBV6-3|many|TRBJ2-5
TGTGCCAGCAGACTAGCGGGGGGCTTTCAAGAGACCCAGTACTTC
CASRLAGGFQETQYF
>NA|TRBV7-2|medium-sized|TRBJ2-7
TGTGCCAGCAGCTTAGGGACGGCGTCTGCGCAGTACTTC
CASSLGTASAQYF
>TRBD2|TRBV30|many|TRBJ2-1
TGTGCCTCCACTAGGACTAGCGGCTTTTACAATGAGCAGTTCTTC
CASTRTSGFYNEQFF
>NA|TRBV6-5|many|TRBJ2-6
TGTGCCAGCAGTTACTCCCCCGGGCGATGGGGCTCTGGGGCCAACGTCCTGACTTTC
CASSYSPGRWGSGANVLTF
>NA|TRBV5-1|many|TRBJ2-5
TGCGCCAGCAGCTTGAGGACCCAAGAGACCCAGTACTTC
CASSLRTQETQYF
>TRBD2|TRBV12-3/TRBV12-4|many|TRBJ2-2
TGTGCCAGCAGTGCGGGGGCCGGGGAGCTGTTTTTT
CASSAGAGELFF
>TRBD2|TRBV20-1|many|TRBJ2-7
TGCAGTGCTGGGCGGACGGGGGGGCTCTACGAGCAGTACTTC
CSAGRTGGLYEQYF
>NA|TRBV10-3|many|TRBJ2-7
TGTGCCATCAGTGAGTTGGGCAGTTTCTACGAGCAGTACTTC
CAISELGSFYEQYF
>NA|TRBV9|many|TRBJ2-5
TGTGCCAGCAGCGTAGGAGGAGGGGGGGCCGGGGAGACCCAGTACTTC
CASSVGGGGAGETQYF
>TRBD1|TRBV28|many|TRBJ2-2
TGTGCCAGCAGTCGGACAGGGGGTATGGCCGGGGAGCTGTTTTTT
CASSRTGGMAGELFF
>TRBD2|TRBV14|many|TRBJ2-3
TGTGCCAGCAGCCCCCTGACTAGCGGGAGGTCTACGCAGTATTTT
CASSPLTSGRSTQYF
>NA|TRBV18|many|TRBJ1-1
TGTGCCAGCTCACCCCCCGGCCTACGGAACACTGAAGCTTTCTTT
CASSPPGLRNTEAFF
>NA|TRBV10-2|many|TRBJ2-1
TGCGCCAGCAGTGAGTCAGGGTCGATGGCCTACAATGAGCAGTTCTTC
CASSESGSMAYNEQFF
>NA|TRBV27|many|TRBJ2-4
TGTGCCAGCAGTGCCAATAGTATTTCCAAAAACATTCAGTACTTC
CASSANSISKNIQYF
>TRBD1|TRBV20-1|many|TRBJ1-4
TGCAGTGCAGGGGACAGGGGAGACGAAAAACTGTTTTTT
CSAGDRGDEKLFF
>NA|TRBV24-1|many|TRBJ1-2
TGTGCCACCAGTTCGGGGGGAAACTATGGCTACACCTTC
CATSSGGNYGYTF
>NA|TRBV7-2|NA|TRBJ1-5
TGTGCCAGCAGCTTCGACAGTAGTCAGCCCCAGCATTTT
CASSFDSSQPQHF
>TRBD2|TRBV20-1|many|TRBJ2-3
TGCAGTGCTCGAGCCCTAGCGGGGGATAGCACAGATACGCAGTATTTT
CSARALAGDSTDTQYF
>TRBD2|TRBV6-1|many|TRBJ2-1
TGTGCCAGCAGCGCCTTACTAGCGGGCCAGTTCTTC
CASSALLAGQFF
>NA|TRBV20-1|few|TRBJ2-1
TGCAGTGCTCGATACCCGGGGGTGACCTCCTACAATGAGCAGTTCTTC
CSARYPGVTSYNEQFF